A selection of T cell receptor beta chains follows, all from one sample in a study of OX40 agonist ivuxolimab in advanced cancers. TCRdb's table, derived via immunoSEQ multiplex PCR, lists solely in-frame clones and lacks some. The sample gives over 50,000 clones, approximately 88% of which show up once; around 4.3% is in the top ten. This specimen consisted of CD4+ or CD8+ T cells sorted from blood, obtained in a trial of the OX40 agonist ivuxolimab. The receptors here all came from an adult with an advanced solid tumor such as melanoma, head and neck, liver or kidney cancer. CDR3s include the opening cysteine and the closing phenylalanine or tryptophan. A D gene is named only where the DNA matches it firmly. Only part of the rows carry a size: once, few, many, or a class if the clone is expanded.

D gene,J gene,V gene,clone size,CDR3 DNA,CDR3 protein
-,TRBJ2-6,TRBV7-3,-,TGTGCCAGCAGCTTAATAGGGGGAGAAATCCTCTCTGGGGCCAACGTCCTGACTTTC,CASSLIGGEILSGANVLTF
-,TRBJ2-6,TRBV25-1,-,TGTGCCAGCAGTGACAGGACGGCTGGGGCCAACGTCCTGACTTTC,CASSDRTAGANVLTF
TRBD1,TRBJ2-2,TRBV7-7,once,TGTGCCAGCAGCTCTAACAGGGGGCAAGCCGGGGAGCTGTTTTTT,CASSSNRGQAGELFF
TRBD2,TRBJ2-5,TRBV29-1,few,TGCAGCGTGGGGACTAACCAAGAGACCCAGTACTTC,CSVGTNQETQYF
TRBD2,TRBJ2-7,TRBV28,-,TGTGCCAGCAGTTTACTAGCGGGAGCGGCCGAGCAGTACTTC,CASSLLAGAAEQYF
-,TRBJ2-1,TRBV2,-,TGTGCCAGCAGAACCAGTGGTAGCTTAAGTGAGCAGTTCTTC,CASRTSGSLSEQFF
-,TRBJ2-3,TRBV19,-,TGTGCCAGTAGTATAGGCGGAGGAGATACGCAGTATTTT,CASSIGGGDTQYF
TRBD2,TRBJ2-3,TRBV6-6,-,TGTGCCAGCAGTAACTTACTAGCGGGAATCGCAGATACGCAGTATTTT,CASSNLLAGIADTQYF
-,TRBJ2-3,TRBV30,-,TGTGCCTGGAGTAAGGGAAAGTCCGGTCTGACAGATACGCAGTATTTT,CAWSKGKSGLTDTQYF
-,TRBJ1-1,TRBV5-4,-,TGTGCCAGCAGCTTGGCAGGGGCGTCCACTGAAGCTTTCTTT,CASSLAGASTEAFF
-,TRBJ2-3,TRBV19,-,TGTGCCAGTAGTGGCCCTAGCACAGATACGCAGTATTTT,CASSGPSTDTQYF
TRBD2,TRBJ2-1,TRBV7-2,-,TGTGCCAGCAGCCCACTAGCGAATGAGCAGTTCTTC,CASSPLANEQFF
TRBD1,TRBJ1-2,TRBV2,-,TGTGCCAGCAGGGATGGGACAGTTAAGAAGCATGGCTACACCTTC,CASRDGTVKKHGYTF
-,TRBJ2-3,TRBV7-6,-,TGTGCCAGCAGCCCGGCCGCGTATTTCAACCAAAGCACAGATACGCAGTATTTT,CASSPAAYFNQSTDTQYF
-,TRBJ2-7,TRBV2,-,TGTGCCAGCAGTCGACAGCGATCCTACGAGCAGTACTTC,CASSRQRSYEQYF
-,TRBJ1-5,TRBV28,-,TGTGCCAGCAGTACCCGGGGGGGCAGTCAGCCCCAGCATTTT,CASSTRGGSQPQHF
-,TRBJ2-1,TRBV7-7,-,TGTGCCAGCAGCTTATCGCCGGTTTGGGTAGCTTACAATGAGCAGTTCTTC,CASSLSPVWVAYNEQFF